This T cell receptor (beta chain) was retrieved from a study of blood T cell repertoires in COVID-19. Produced via immunoSEQ multiplex PCR; TCRdb's table is partial and in-frame only. The sample records around 230,000 clones, 82% being singletons. CDR3 size: 12 residues. J was trimmed by 6 bases and V by 5 bases; bases with no gene match: 3. The chain is built from TRBV12-3 or TRBV12-4 and TRBJ1-1; 7 nucleotides line up with TRBD1. The TCR was taken from an older woman with active or convalescent COVID-19. Sequences were obtained from peripheral blood. DNA of the CDR3: TGTGCCAGCAGTGCTGGACAGGCTGAAGCTTTCTTT. It codes for CASSAGQAEAFF.